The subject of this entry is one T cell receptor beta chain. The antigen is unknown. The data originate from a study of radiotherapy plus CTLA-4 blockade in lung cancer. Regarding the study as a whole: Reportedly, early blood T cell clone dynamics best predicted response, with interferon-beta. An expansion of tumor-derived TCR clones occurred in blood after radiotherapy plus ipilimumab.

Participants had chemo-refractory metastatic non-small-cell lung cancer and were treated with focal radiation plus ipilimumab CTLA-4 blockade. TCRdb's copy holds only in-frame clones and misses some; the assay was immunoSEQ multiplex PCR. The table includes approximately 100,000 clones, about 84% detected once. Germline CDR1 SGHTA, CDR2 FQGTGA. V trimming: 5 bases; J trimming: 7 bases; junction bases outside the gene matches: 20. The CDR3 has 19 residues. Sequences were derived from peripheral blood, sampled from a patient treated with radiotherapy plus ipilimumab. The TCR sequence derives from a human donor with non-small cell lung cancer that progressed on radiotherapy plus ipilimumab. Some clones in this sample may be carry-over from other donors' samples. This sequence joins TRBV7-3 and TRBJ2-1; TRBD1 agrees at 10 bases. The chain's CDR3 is CASSPDGTGDLRRGNEQFF. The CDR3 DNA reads TGTGCCAGCAGCCCTGACGGGACAGGGGATTTAAGGAGGGGGAATGAGCAGTTCTTC.